What follows describes a single T cell receptor beta chain. Its antigen is unidentified. With 60 Vbeta and 13 Jbeta primers, the PCR was carried out. TCRdb keeps only in-frame clones here, not all; method: immunoSEQ multiplex PCR. The repertoire consists of a few hundred thousand clones, with 60% to 80% occurring once and the leading ten covering 1.5% to 2%. The sample is drawn from a study of cytomegalovirus exposure and HLA in healthy donors. CDR1 is ENHRY and CDR2 is SYGVKD in the germline V gene. V was pared by 0 bases and J by 2 bases, with 10 bases between. The CDR3 consists of 15 residues. At collection, donors were nominally healthy, but unrecorded immune exposures were probable. General observations from the study: Published work reported that the classifier diagnosed cytomegalovirus status with high specificity and sensitivity.

This chain joins TRBV10-3 and TRBJ1-2; D possibly corresponds to TRBD1 (5 bases). Sample: PBMCs. The receptor was derived from a man in his late teens or twenties in good health and CMV-seronegative. This chain's CDR3 is CAISESGGANYGYTF. The CDR3 DNA reads TGTGCCATCAGTGAGTCAGGAGGGGCAAACTATGGCTACACCTTC.